This T cell receptor (beta chain) emerged from a study of stem cell transplantation in POMP-related autoinflammatory disease. Study context: Impaired MHC class I-dependent CD8+ differentiation was hypothesized from defective thymoproteasomes. Before transplant, CD4+ T cells skewed naive and CD8+ proportions were low. Overall study results and limits: In PRAID patients, the number of distinct TRB V-J gene pairings was restricted.

This CDR3 has 14 residues. Germline V gene lookup returns CDR1 SGHDT and CDR2 YYEEEE. V lost 1 base to trimming and J lost 3 bases, with 10 bases between them. The table came from immunoSEQ multiplex PCR; TCRdb's copy has only in-frame clones and leaves some out. The sample has roughly 70,000 clones, approximately 90% seen once. On this clone: Its matching antigen is unknown.

The gene calls are TRBV5-6 and TRBJ2-5; D is uncertain. This TCR was recovered from a human patient with POMP-related autoinflammation and immune dysregulation (PRAID). Some T cells may have originated in the graft donor. The starting material was CD4+ T cells from PBMCs, obtained after stem cell transplantation. The CDR3, as DNA: TGTGCCAGCAGCTTGAACAGTCAGGAAGAGACCCAGTACTTC. It encodes CASSLNSQEETQYF.